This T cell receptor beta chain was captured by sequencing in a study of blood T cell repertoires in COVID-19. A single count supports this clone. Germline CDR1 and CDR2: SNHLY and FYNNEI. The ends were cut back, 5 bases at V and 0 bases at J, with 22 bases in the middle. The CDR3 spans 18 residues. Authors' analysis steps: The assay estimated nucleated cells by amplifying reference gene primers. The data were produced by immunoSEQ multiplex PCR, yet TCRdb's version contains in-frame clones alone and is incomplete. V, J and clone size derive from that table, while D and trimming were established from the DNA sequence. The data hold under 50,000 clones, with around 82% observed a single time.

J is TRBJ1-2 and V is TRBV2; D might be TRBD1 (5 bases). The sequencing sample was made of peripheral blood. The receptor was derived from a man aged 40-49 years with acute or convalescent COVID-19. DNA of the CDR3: TGTGCCAGCAGTTTCGGTAGGGGAGGGTTCCCCGCTAACTATGGCTACACCTTC. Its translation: CASSFGRGGFPANYGYTF.